This TCR beta chain was captured in a study of T cell changes during pregnancy in multiple sclerosis. Measured with immunoSEQ multiplex PCR; TCRdb has only the in-frame clones, and not every one. The sample records roughly 89,000 clones, 90% to 95% being singletons. Trimming removed 6 bases from V and 0 bases from J, with 8 bases in between. The V gene's germline CDR1 is MNHEY and CDR2 SVGAGI. This CDR3 has 14 residues. This sequence originates from a female donor with multiple sclerosis, enrolled in a pregnancy study. The chain uses TRBV6-5 and TRBJ2-2, with D maybe TRBD1 (5 bases). Sequenced here: peripheral blood, sampled in the third trimester of pregnancy. The CDR3, as DNA: TGTGCCAGCAGCAGGGTTTCGAACACCGGGGAGCTGTTTTTT. Residues: CASSRVSNTGELFF.